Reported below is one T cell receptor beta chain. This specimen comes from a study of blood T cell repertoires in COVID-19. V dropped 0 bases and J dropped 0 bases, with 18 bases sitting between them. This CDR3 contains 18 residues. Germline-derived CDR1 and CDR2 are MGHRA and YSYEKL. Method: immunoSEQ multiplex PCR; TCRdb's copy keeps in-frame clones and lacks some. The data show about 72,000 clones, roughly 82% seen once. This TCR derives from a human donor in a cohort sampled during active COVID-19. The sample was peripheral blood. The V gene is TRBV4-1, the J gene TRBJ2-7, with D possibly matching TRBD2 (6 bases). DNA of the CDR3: TGCGCCAGCAGCCAAGATCCCGGGGTAGCGGTTTTCTCCTACGAGCAGTACTTC. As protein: CASSQDPGVAVFSYEQYF.